This section outlines one T cell receptor (beta chain) sequence together with its context. The data are from a study of blood T cell repertoires in COVID-19. Study background: Samples came from the United States, Italy and Spain, spanning acute and convalescent COVID-19.

V dropped 6 bases and J dropped 1 base, with 17 bases sitting between them. The CDR3 runs 16 residues. Germline lookup yields CDR1 MDHEN and CDR2 SYDVKM. In the original processing: Using reference gene primer amplification, nucleated cell counts were estimated. Clones were sequenced by immunoSEQ multiplex PCR, and TCRdb holds only the in-frame ones, with some missing. V and J calls and clone size come straight from that table; D and trimming were deduced from the DNA. In the table there are some 350,000 clones, 88% of which are singletons. This TCR derives from an older woman with COVID-19, enrolled during active disease. Sequenced sample: peripheral blood. J is TRBJ2-3 and V is TRBV28; possibly TRBD2 for D (6 bases). In DNA form, the CDR3 reads TGTGCCAGCAGCCTAGGACTAACCCAGGGCACAGATACGCAGTATTTT. Translated, it gives CASSLGLTQGTDTQYF. The entire variable domain, with the rest obtained from reference TRBV28 and TRBJ2-3, is as follows: DVKVTQSSRYLVKRTGEKVFLECVQDMDHENMFWYRQDPGLGLRLIYFSYDVKMKEKGDIPEGYSVSREKKERFSLILESASTNQTSMYLCASSLGLTQGTDTQYFGPGTRLTVL.